The entry below gives a single TCR beta chain sequence along with its context. The data were obtained in a study of technical replicates of blood from several donors. The V end was cut by 5 bases, the J end by 4 bases, with 9 bases between. Germline-derived CDR1 and CDR2 are MDHEN and SYDVKM. This CDR3 comprises 12 residues. Measured with immunoSEQ multiplex PCR; TCRdb has only the in-frame clones, and not every one. The sample records some 77,000 clones, around 96% being singletons. The origin of this receptor is a human donor in good health. This chain joins TRBV28 and TRBJ2-7, with D unresolved. The sequenced sample consisted of T cells isolated from PBMCs. The CDR3 is CASSPSEYEQYF. Here the CDR3 DNA reads TGTGCCAGCAGTCCTAGTGAGTACGAGCAGTACTTC.